This entry is about one T cell receptor beta chain. Its cognate antigen is unknown. One entry per CDR3 protein results from TCRdb running MiXCR on the reads. Here the sample spans fewer than 80,000 distinct CDR3 sequences, about a fifth being singletons. This CDR3 is 15 amino acids long. Germline values: CDR1 SGHRS, CDR2 YFSETQ. J gave up 4 bases and V 3 bases, and 7 bases lay outside the gene matches. The sample originates from a study of type 1 regulatory T cells. The overall study: An in vitro protocol generated T-allo10, a Tr1-enriched, alloantigen-specific CD4 T cell product. Study observations and caveats: Tr1 cells had a more restricted TCR repertoire than non-Tr1 cells.

The sequenced material came from cultured type 1 regulatory T (Tr1) cells, either the whole culture or a sorted fraction (not recorded which). The chain combines TRBV5-1 with TRBJ1-2, with TRBD1 identical over 9 bases. The receptor comes from a human donor in good health. In DNA, the CDR3 is TGCGCCAGCAGCTCAGGACAGGGGTATGGCTATGGCTACACCTTC. Its translation is CASSSGQGYGYGYTF.